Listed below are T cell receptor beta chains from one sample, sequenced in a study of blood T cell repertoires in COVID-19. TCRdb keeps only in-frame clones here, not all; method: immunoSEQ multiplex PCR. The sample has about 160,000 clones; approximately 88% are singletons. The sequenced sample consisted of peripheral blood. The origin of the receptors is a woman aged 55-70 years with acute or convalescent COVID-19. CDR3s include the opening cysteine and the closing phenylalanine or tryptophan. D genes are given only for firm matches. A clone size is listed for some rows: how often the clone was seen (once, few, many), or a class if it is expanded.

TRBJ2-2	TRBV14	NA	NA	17	CASSQAPGLGHTGELFF	TGTGCCAGCAGCCAAGCACCAGGGTTAGGACACACCGGGGAGCTGTTTTTT
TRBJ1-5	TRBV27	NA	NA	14	CASSLSRPTGLMYF	TGTGCCAGCAGTTTATCCCGCCCTACAGGCTTGATGTATTTT
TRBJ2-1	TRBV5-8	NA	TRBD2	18	CASTIRPGLAGYHNEQFF	TGTGCCAGCACCATCCGGCCGGGACTAGCGGGGTATCACAATGAGCAGTTCTTC
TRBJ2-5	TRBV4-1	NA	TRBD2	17	CASSQDEGLANQETQYF	TGCGCCAGCAGCCAAGATGAGGGACTAGCGAACCAAGAGACCCAGTACTTC
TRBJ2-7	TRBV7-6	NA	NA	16	CASSLALTGPPYEQYF	TGTGCCAGCAGCTTAGCACTAACAGGGCCCCCCTACGAGCAGTACTTC
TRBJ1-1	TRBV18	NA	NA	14	CASSPGAFNTEAFF	TGTGCCAGCTCTCCAGGGGCGTTTAACACTGAAGCTTTCTTT
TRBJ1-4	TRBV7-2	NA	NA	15	CASSLDGGSYEKLFF	TGTGCCAGCAGCTTAGACGGGGGTAGTTATGAAAAACTGTTTTTT
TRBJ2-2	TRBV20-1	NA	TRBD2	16	CSASEGGRVGTGELFF	TGCAGTGCTAGTGAGGGCGGGAGGGTCGGCACCGGGGAGCTGTTTTTT
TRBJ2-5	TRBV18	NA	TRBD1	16	CASSPRDRVSQETQYF	TGTGCCAGCTCACCCCGGGACAGGGTGTCCCAAGAGACCCAGTACTTC
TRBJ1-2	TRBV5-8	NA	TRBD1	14	CASNLGQGAYGYTF	TGTGCCAGCAACCTCGGGCAGGGGGCTTATGGCTACACCTTC
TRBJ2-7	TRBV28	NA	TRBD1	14	CASSLQGQIGEQYF	TGTGCCAGCAGTTTACAGGGACAGATCGGCGAGCAGTACTTC
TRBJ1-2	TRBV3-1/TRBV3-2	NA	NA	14	CASSPNLGGDGYTF	TGTGCCAGCAGCCCCAACCTGGGAGGGGACGGCTACACCTTC
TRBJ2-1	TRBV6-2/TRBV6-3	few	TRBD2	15	CASSLLASSYNEQFF	TGTGCCAGCAGTCTACTAGCGAGTTCCTACAATGAGCAGTTCTTC
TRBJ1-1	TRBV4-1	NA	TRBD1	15	CASSQDGQGGTEAFF	TGCGCCAGCAGCCAAGACGGACAGGGGGGCACTGAAGCTTTCTTT
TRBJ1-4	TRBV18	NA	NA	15	CASSPPRPTNEKLFF	TGTGCCAGCTCACCACCCAGGCCAACTAATGAAAAACTGTTTTTT
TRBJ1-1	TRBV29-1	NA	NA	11	CSVRTDYEAFF	TGCAGCGTTAGGACAGATTATGAAGCTTTCTTT
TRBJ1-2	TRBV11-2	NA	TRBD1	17	CASSLDRGRTGDYGYTF	TGTGCCAGCAGCTTAGATCGGGGAAGGACAGGGGACTATGGCTACACCTTC
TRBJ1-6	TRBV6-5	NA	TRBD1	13	CASIGTGESPLHF	TGTGCCAGCATCGGTACAGGGGAATCACCCCTCCACTTT
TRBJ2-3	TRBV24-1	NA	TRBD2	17	CATSDFLTSGATDTQYF	TGTGCCACCAGTGATTTCCTGACTAGCGGGGCTACAGATACGCAGTATTTT
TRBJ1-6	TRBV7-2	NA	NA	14	CASSLGARDSPLHF	TGTGCCAGCAGCTTAGGGGCACGAGATTCACCCCTCCACTTT
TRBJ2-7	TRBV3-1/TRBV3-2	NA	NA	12	CASSRGVYEQYF	TGTGCCAGCAGCCGAGGAGTTTACGAGCAGTACTTC
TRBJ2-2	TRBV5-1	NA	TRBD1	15	CASSTGQSNTGELFF	TGCGCCAGCAGCACGGGACAGTCGAACACCGGGGAGCTGTTTTTT
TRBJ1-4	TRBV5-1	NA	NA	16	CASSGGRIATNEKLFF	TGCGCCAGCAGCGGGGGGAGGATCGCAACTAATGAAAAACTGTTTTTT
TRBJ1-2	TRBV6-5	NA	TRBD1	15	CASSLGQGGWYGYTF	TGTGCCAGCAGCCTGGGACAGGGGGGATGGTATGGCTACACCTTC
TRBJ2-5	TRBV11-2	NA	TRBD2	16	CASSLAGGPYQETQYF	TGTGCCAGCAGCTTAGCGGGGGGGCCTTACCAAGAGACCCAGTACTTC
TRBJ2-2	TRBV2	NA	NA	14	CASTTAANTGELFF	TGTGCCAGCACCACCGCGGCGAACACCGGGGAGCTGTTTTTT
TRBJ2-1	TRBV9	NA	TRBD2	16	CASSVGTSGAYNEQFF	TGTGCCAGCAGCGTAGGGACTAGCGGGGCGTACAATGAGCAGTTCTTC
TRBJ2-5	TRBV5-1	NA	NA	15	CASSPGTPPWETQYF	TGCGCCAGCAGCCCGGGGACTCCCCCATGGGAGACCCAGTACTTC
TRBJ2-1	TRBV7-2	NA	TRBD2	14	CASSLSGGAIEQFF	TGTGCCAGCAGCCTCAGCGGGGGGGCGATTGAGCAGTTCTTC
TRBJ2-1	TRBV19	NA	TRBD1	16	CASSAAGTGLYNEQFF	TGTGCCAGTAGTGCGGCCGGGACAGGCCTATACAATGAGCAGTTCTTC
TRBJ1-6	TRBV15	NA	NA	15	CATSRDRGNNSPLHF	TGTGCCACCAGCAGAGATCGAGGGAATAATTCACCCCTCCACTTT
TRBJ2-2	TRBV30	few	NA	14	CAWTGIQRTGELFF	TGTGCCTGGACGGGTATTCAAAGGACCGGGGAGCTGTTTTTT
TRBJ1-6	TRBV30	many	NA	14	CAWSAGGLNSPLHF	TGTGCCTGGAGTGCGGGGGGCCTTAATTCACCCCTCCACTTT
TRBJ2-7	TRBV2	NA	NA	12	CASREQSYEQYF	TGTGCCAGCAGGGAACAGTCCTACGAGCAGTACTTC
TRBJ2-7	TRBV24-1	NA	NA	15	CATSDYDGRGYEQYF	TGTGCCACCAGTGATTACGATGGCAGGGGATACGAGCAGTACTTC
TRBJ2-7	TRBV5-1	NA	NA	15	CASSLGTQFSYEQYF	TGCGCCAGCAGCTTGGGGACACAGTTCTCCTACGAGCAGTACTTC
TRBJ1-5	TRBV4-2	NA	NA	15	CASSQELGGPQPQHF	TGTGCCAGCAGCCAAGAACTTGGGGGCCCACAGCCCCAGCATTTT
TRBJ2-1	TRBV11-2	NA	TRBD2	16	CASSLSSQRGGGEQFF	TGTGCCAGCAGCTTAAGCTCTCAGCGGGGGGGCGGTGAGCAGTTCTTC
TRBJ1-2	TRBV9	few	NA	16	CASSRGAGAGNYGYTF	TGTGCCAGCAGCAGAGGGGCAGGGGCGGGTAACTATGGCTACACCTTC
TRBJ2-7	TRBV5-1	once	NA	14	CASSSGDRAYEQYF	TGCGCCAGCAGCTCAGGGGACCGCGCCTACGAGCAGTACTTC
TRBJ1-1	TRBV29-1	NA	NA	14	CSVDVGGPDTEAFF	TGCAGCGTTGACGTCGGGGGGCCCGACACTGAAGCTTTCTTT
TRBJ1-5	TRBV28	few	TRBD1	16	CASSQTGDHSNQPQHF	TGTGCCAGCAGCCAGACAGGGGATCATAGCAATCAGCCCCAGCATTTT
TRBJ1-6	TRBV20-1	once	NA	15	CSASSGGTYNSPLHF	TGCAGTGCTAGTTCTGGGGGCACCTATAATTCACCCCTCCACTTT
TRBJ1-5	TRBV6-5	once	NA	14	CASSYSQGRQPQHF	TGTGCCAGCAGTTACTCGCAGGGTCGGCAGCCCCAGCATTTT
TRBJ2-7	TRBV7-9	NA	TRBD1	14	CASDPGTAYYEQYF	TGTGCCAGCGACCCCGGGACAGCCTACTACGAGCAGTACTTC
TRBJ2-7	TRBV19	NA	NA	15	CASSIQGYSSYEQYF	TGTGCCAGTAGTATTCAGGGCTATTCCTCCTACGAGCAGTACTTC
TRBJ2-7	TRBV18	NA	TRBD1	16	CASSPLPWTGENEQYF	TGTGCCAGCTCACCACTTCCCTGGACAGGGGAAAACGAGCAGTACTTC
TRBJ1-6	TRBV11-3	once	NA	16	CASSASGTPYNSPLHF	TGTGCCAGCAGCGCCTCCGGGACACCTTATAATTCACCCCTCCACTTT
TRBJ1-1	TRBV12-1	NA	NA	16	CASSRSTGGANTEAFF	TGTGCCAGCAGCCGATCTACAGGGGGAGCGAACACTGAAGCTTTCTTT
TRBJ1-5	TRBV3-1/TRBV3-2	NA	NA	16	CASSQGSAGGGQPQHF	TGTGCCAGCAGCCAAGGGTCGGCGGGGGGCGGTCAGCCCCAGCATTTT
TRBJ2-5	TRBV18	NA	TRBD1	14	CASSPEGQGETQYF	TGTGCCAGCTCACCAGAGGGACAGGGGGAGACCCAGTACTTC
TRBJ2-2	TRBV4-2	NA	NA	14	CASRLLADTGELFF	TGTGCCAGCAGATTACTAGCTGACACCGGGGAGCTGTTTTTT
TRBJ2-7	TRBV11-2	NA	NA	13	CASRVQVNYEQYF	TGTGCCAGCAGAGTACAGGTTAACTACGAGCAGTACTTC
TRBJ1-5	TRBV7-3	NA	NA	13	CASSLSGGQPQHF	TGTGCCAGCAGCTTAAGTGGAGGTCAGCCCCAGCATTTT
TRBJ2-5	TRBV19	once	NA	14	CASSIGGHQETQYF	TGTGCCAGTAGTATAGGAGGCCATCAAGAGACCCAGTACTTC